These T cell receptor beta chains were read from a single sample in a study of regulatory T cells in long-lasting Graves disease. TCRdb analysed the multiplex PCR reads with MiXCR anew, one entry per CDR3 protein. The profile covers more than 450,000 distinct CDR3 sequences, with 15% to 20% appearing a single time and roughly an eighth taken by the ten largest. This sample was also put to use in a study of T cells in Graves' hyperthyroidism and ophthalmopathy.

Material: peripheral blood mononuclear cells (PBMCs), obtained at new diagnosis, from a patient treated with antithyroid drugs. The receptors here all came from a man in his forties with Graves disease. Each CDR3 is given with its conserved first and last residue.

v_call: TRBV13
cdr3_aa: CASSTSSGRGSYNEQFF

v_call: TRBV11-2
cdr3_aa: CASSLRTSGRENEQFF

v_call: TRBV9
cdr3_aa: CASSSRPGTSGTGTGELFF

v_call: TRBV11-2
cdr3_aa: CASSLGASGRGTQYF

v_call: TRBV4-2
cdr3_aa: CASSQPKQGGAGYTF

v_call: TRBV18
cdr3_aa: CASSPSTGSYNEQFF

v_call: TRBV20-1
cdr3_aa: CSALGTGHTGELFF

v_call: TRBV27
cdr3_aa: CASSLEAGVPYEQYF

v_call: TRBV27
cdr3_aa: CASSRDGYYGYTF

v_call: TRBV7-9
cdr3_aa: CASSLSAALSYEQYF

v_call: TRBV7-3
cdr3_aa: CASSLGALTDTQYF

v_call: TRBV24-1
cdr3_aa: CATSVETGELFF

v_call: TRBV4-1
cdr3_aa: CASSQEQAPSYEQYF

v_call: TRBV28
cdr3_aa: CASTYIANTEAFF

v_call: TRBV27
cdr3_aa: CASSLSTGTGFPNEQFF

v_call: TRBV28
cdr3_aa: CASSPLTRADTQYF

v_call: TRBV13
cdr3_aa: CASVASGSYADTQYF

v_call: TRBV12-3/TRBV12-4
cdr3_aa: CASSHFQTGRSNEKLFF